This is a list of T cell receptor beta chains from one sample in a study of identifying expanded T cells in peripheral blood. TCRdb's copy holds only in-frame clones and misses some; the assay was immunoSEQ multiplex PCR. This table holds 75,000 to 95,000 clones, about 89% found once. Sequenced sample: blood. These TCRs come from a person aged 18 to 70 in good health. Both conserved end residues are part of each CDR3. The D gene is left open where the match is weak. Only part of the rows carry a size: once, few, many, or a class if the clone is expanded.

j_call	v_call	d_call	clone_size	cdr3_nt	cdr3_aa
TRBJ1-2	TRBV6-1	-	-	TGTGCCAGCAGCCCGACCGACGGCGTGGTCTATGGCTACACCTTC	CASSPTDGVVYGYTF
TRBJ1-2	TRBV10-3	-	-	TGTGCCATCAGTGAGCGGGTCTCCTATGGCTACACCTTC	CAISERVSYGYTF
TRBJ1-2	TRBV5-4	-	-	TGTGCCAGCAGCTTGGAACAGGCCTATGGCTACACCTTC	CASSLEQAYGYTF
TRBJ2-1	TRBV9	-	few	TGTGCCAGCAGCGGAAGGGGACATGAGCAGTTCTTC	CASSGRGHEQFF
TRBJ2-1	TRBV7-2	TRBD2	-	TGTGCCAGCAGCTCTGAACCGGGACTAGCGCTTGAGCAGTTCTTC	CASSSEPGLALEQFF
TRBJ1-4	TRBV10-3	-	-	TGTGCCATCATGGACCCCAGGAATGAAAAACTGTTTTTT	CAIMDPRNEKLFF
TRBJ2-1	TRBV6-1	TRBD1	-	TGTGCCAGCAGGGAGGGTGCAGGGGGCGGTGAGCAGTTCTTC	CASREGAGGGEQFF
TRBJ1-3	TRBV7-2	-	-	TGTGCCAGCAGCTTTGCTCAAGCATTGTCTGGAAACACCATATATTTT	CASSFAQALSGNTIYF
TRBJ2-1	TRBV7-2	-	-	TGTGCCAGCAGCTTGGGGGCGGGGGTCAATGAGCAGTTCTTC	CASSLGAGVNEQFF
TRBJ2-2	TRBV6-5	-	-	TGTGCCAGCAAATCTCGGTACGACGTCGGGGAGCTGTTTTTT	CASKSRYDVGELFF
TRBJ2-7	TRBV28	TRBD1	-	TGTGCCAGCCACGATAGGACAGGCGCCTACGAGCAGTACTTC	CASHDRTGAYEQYF
TRBJ1-2	TRBV4-3	-	-	TGCGCCAGCAGCCCATCACAGGGTTCGGGCGGCTACACCTTC	CASSPSQGSGGYTF
TRBJ2-5	TRBV5-1	-	-	TGCGCCAGCAGCGGGACCTCAAAGACCCAGTACTTC	CASSGTSKTQYF
TRBJ1-1	TRBV5-1	-	-	TGCGCCAGCAGCGTGGAGGGCGTCGGGAACACTGAAGCTTTCTTT	CASSVEGVGNTEAFF
TRBJ2-3	TRBV11-2	-	-	TGTGCCAGCAGCCCATTCTGGGGCACAGATACGCAGTATTTT	CASSPFWGTDTQYF
TRBJ2-5	TRBV15	TRBD1	-	TGTGCCACCAGCCTCATCCAGAAAACAGGGGTGGGGGAGACCCAGTACTTC	CATSLIQKTGVGETQYF
TRBJ1-1	TRBV2	-	-	TGTGCCAGCAGTGGGTGGGGGAACACTGAAGCTTTCTTT	CASSGWGNTEAFF
TRBJ2-5	TRBV11-1	-	-	TGTGCCAGCAGCTACTTCGAACGAGAAGAGACCCAGTACTTC	CASSYFEREETQYF